The 3 T cell receptor beta chains below come from one sample, sequenced in a study of a mutant IDH1 vaccine in newly diagnosed glioma. Some clones are missing from TCRdb's copy, which holds only in-frame ones; the method was immunoSEQ multiplex PCR. Of about 60,000 clones in the sample, roughly 84% were seen once. Their antigen targets remain unknown. Time point reported: week 35, safety follow-up. Doses of 300 ug of mutant IDH1 20-mer peptide were given with topical imiquimod. This material consisted of PBMCs, taken from a glioma patient whose treatment included an IDH1 peptide vaccine. The receptors were sampled from a man aged 25-40 years with glioma.

The chain couples TRBV7-7 to TRBJ2-1, with TRBD2 matching over 16 bases. Germline V gene lookup returns CDR1 SSHAT and CDR2 FNYEAQ (reference sequence). V gave up 5 bases and J gave up 7 bases; unmatched junction bases: 2. The CDR3 sequence is 15 residues long. CDR3 in DNA: TGTGCCAGCAGCCCGGGACTAGCGGGGGGGAATGAGCAGTTCTTC. Its protein product is CASSPGLAGGNEQFF.

The genes are TRBV14 and TRBJ1-6; D perhaps matches TRBD1 (6 bases). Germline V CDR1 and CDR2: SGHDN, FVKESK. The V end lost 1 base, the J end lost 0 bases, and 13 bases lay between the germline ends. CDR3 length: 18 residues. CDR3 bases: TGTGCCAGCAGCCAAGGCAACAGGGTTTACTCCTATAATTCACCCCTCCACTTT. Residues: CASSQGNRVYSYNSPLHF. The entire variable domain, with the rest obtained from reference TRBV14 and TRBJ1-6, is as follows: EAGVTQFPSHSVIEKGQTVTLRCDPISGHDNLYWYRRVMGKEIKFLLHFVKESKQDESGMPNNRFLAERTGGTYSTLKVQPAELEDSGVYFCASSQGNRVYSYNSPLHFGNGTRLTVT.

The genes are TRBV7-8 and TRBJ2-2; TRBD2 agrees at 8 bases. The CDR3 has 17 residues. Looked up from germline, CDR1 is SGHVS and CDR2 is FQNEAQ. Germline trimming cut 6 bases from V and 0 bases from J; bases unmatched to any gene: 9. The CDR3 DNA is TGTGCCAGCAGGGATAGGGCGGGGGGTTCGAACACCGGGGAGCTGTTTTTT. The encoded protein is CASRDRAGGSNTGELFF.